Presented here are 17 T cell receptor beta chains from one specimen sequenced in a study of T-cell memory formation after mild COVID-19. TCRdb used MiXCR to reprocess the 5' RACE reads, holding one entry per CDR3 protein. Among 150,000 to 200,000 distinct CDR3 sequences listed, approximately 16% were seen once. Sequencing was performed on PBMCs or a T cell subset sorted from them (not recorded which). These receptors were obtained from an adult woman who had mild COVID-19 (a few samples of this study predate the infection). Cell type and time point are not known.

The V call is TRBV7-9, the J call TRBJ2-7, with D uncertain. Germline V gives CDR1 SEHNR, CDR2 FQNEAQ (reference sequence). This CDR3 is 12 amino acids long. Trimming left V 4 bases short and J 5 bases short, with 9 bases between. In DNA form, the CDR3 reads TGTGCCAGCAGCTCTCTATTACACGAGCAGTACTTC. This translates into CASSSLLHEQYF.

The chain links TRBV5-1 to TRBJ2-5, with 7 bases matching TRBD1. Losses at the gene ends were 0 bases for V and 1 base for J; bases not matched to a gene: 6. The germline V gene has CDR1 SGHRS and CDR2 YFSETQ. The CDR3 totals 16 residues. The CDR3 sequence: CASSLVGTAGQETQYF. The CDR3, as DNA: TGCGCCAGCAGCTTGGTGGGGACAGCTGGCCAAGAGACCCAGTACTTC.

This clonotype has just a few counts. The chain combines TRBV12-3 or TRBV12-4 with TRBJ2-3; 10 bases match TRBD1. The CDR3 contains 16 residues. Trimming at V came to 3 bases and at J to 6 bases, leaving 9 bases not matched to a gene. The CDR3 DNA sequence: TGTGCCAGCAGTTTGGGGGGGACAGGGGCCATGGATACGCAGTATTTT. This sequence encodes CASSLGGTGAMDTQYF.

This clonotype was observed a handful of times. The V call is TRBV11-1, the J call TRBJ1-2, with 7 positions matching TRBD1. The germline gives CDR1 SGHAT, CDR2 FQDESV (reference sequence). With V trimmed by 5 bases and J by 8 bases, 14 bases remained unmatched. This CDR3 is 15 amino acids long. The CDR3: CASSQGRGGFEGYTF. Here the CDR3 DNA reads TGTGCCAGCAGCCAAGGCAGAGGGGGCTTTGAGGGCTACACCTTC.

This clonotype was found a few times. The chain uses TRBV20-1 and TRBJ2-7, with D unresolved. Trimming left V 5 bases short and J 6 bases short, with 14 bases between. Germline V gene lookup returns CDR1 DFQATT and CDR2 SNEGSKA (reference sequence). The CDR3 totals 12 residues. The CDR3 region is CSALGRLGEQYF. The CDR3 DNA reads as TGCAGTGCTCTAGGACGCCTGGGCGAGCAGTACTTC.

This chain joins TRBV20-1 and TRBJ1-6; no clear D. The CDR3 is 12 amino acids. Trimming removed 6 bases from V and 3 bases from J, with 6 bases in between. In germline, CDR1 is DFQATT, CDR2 SNEGSKA (reference sequence). The CDR3 sequence is CSAANYNSPLHF. The DNA for the CDR3 is TGCAGTGCGGCCAACTATAATTCACCCCTCCACTTT.

This chain joins TRBV7-9 and TRBJ1-5; maybe TRBD1 (6 bases). V was trimmed by 7 bases and J by 4 bases, leaving 11 bases between them. Per germline, CDR1 SEHNR and CDR2 FQNEAQ (reference sequence). The CDR3 is made up of 13 amino acids. The CDR3 is CASKGHPNQPQHF. The CDR3 DNA reads TGTGCCAGCAAGGGACACCCAAATCAGCCCCAGCATTTT.

This clonotype was picked up a small number of times. The chain uses TRBV9 and TRBJ2-3; tentative D call: TRBD1 (6 bases). Germline V gene data show CDR1 as SGDLS and CDR2 as YYNGEE. CDR3 length equals 22 residues. Trimming shortened V by 0 bases and J by 0 bases, and 29 bases separated the two germline ends. The CDR3 bases are TGTGCCAGCAGCGTAGACGGTCAACAGGGACCCCACATCCCAACTAGCACAGATACGCAGTATTTT. Protein: CASSVDGQQGPHIPTSTDTQYF.

This clonotype has more than one count but fewer than ten. This chain connects TRBV7-3 to TRBJ1-2; D not certain. The CDR3 extends over 13 amino acids. Per the germline V gene, CDR1 is SGHTA and CDR2 is FQGTGA. Trimming stripped 5 bases from V and 2 bases from J, with 9 bases between. CDR3 loop: CASSNRENYGYTF. The CDR3 DNA reads as TGTGCCAGCAGCAACAGAGAGAACTATGGCTACACCTTC.

The chain joins TRBV7-9 to TRBJ2-3; the match to TRBD1 covers 8 bases. The CDR3 loop spans 14 amino acids. V shed 1 base and J 7 bases; nucleotides not matched to a gene: 4. CDR1 and CDR2 from the germline V gene are SEHNR and FQNEAQ (reference sequence). CDR3 loop: CASSLETGDNTQYF. CDR3 nucleotide sequence: TGTGCCAGCAGCTTAGAGACAGGGGACAATACGCAGTATTTT.

V and J are TRBV2 and TRBJ2-7; TRBD1 might be the D (5 bases). The CDR3 loop spans 13 amino acids. Trimming took 4 bases from V and 6 from J, leaving 13 bases between them. Germline loops: CDR1 SNHLY, CDR2 FYNNEI. The CDR3 DNA follows: TGTGCCAGCAGTGCCCTCCAGGGCGGCGAGCAGTACTTC. Encoded protein: CASSALQGGEQYF. Together with reference TRBV2 and TRBJ2-7, the CDR3 gives the full variable domain: EPEVTQTPSHQVTQMGQEVILRCVPISNHLYFYWYRQILGQKVEFLVSFYNNEISEKSEIFDDQFSVERPDGSNFTLKIRSTKLEDSAMYFCASSALQGGEQYFGPGTRLTVT.

The chain joins TRBV5-4 to TRBJ2-3; no reliable D call. The germline V gene encodes CDR1 SGHNT and CDR2 YYREEE (reference sequence). CDR3 length equals 13 residues. Trimming removed 3 bases at V and 4 bases at J, with 9 bases between. This CDR3 is CASSSSEPDTQYF. CDR3 sequence (DNA): TGTGCCAGCAGCTCAAGTGAGCCAGATACGCAGTATTTT.

This clonotype was seen a few times. The chain employs TRBV7-3 and TRBJ1-5, with unresolved D. V shed 1 base and J shed 4 bases, with 14 bases lying between them. CDR3 length: 16 amino acids. Germline CDR1 SGHTA, CDR2 FQGTGA. CDR3 nucleotide sequence: TGTGCCAGCAGCTTAAACCGACAAGGGTCTAATCAGCCCCAGCATTTT. Its protein is CASSLNRQGSNQPQHF.

The chain joins TRBV9 to TRBJ1-1; D gene unclear. Between the trimmed V and J ends, which lost 0 bases and 1 base, there was a span of 4 bases. From germline, CDR1 is SGDLS and CDR2 YYNGEE. This CDR3 spans 13 amino acids. The CDR3, as DNA: TGTGCCAGCAGCGTAGCCTGGAACACTGAAGCTTTCTTT. This sequence encodes CASSVAWNTEAFF.

The sample holds a few counts of this clonotype. The gene calls are TRBV27 and TRBJ2-7; 10 bases fit TRBD1. Germline V gives CDR1 MNHEY, CDR2 SMNVEV (reference sequence). Losses at the gene ends were 0 bases for V and 6 bases for J; bases not matched to a gene: 5. The CDR3 spans 15 residues. CDR3 protein: CASSLSGTGVVEQYF. In DNA, the CDR3 is TGTGCCAGCAGTTTATCCGGGACAGGGGTGGTCGAGCAGTACTTC.

This clonotype has a handful of counts. The chain employs TRBV18 and TRBJ2-5; D unclear. The CDR3 spans 16 residues. Germline V gene lookup returns CDR1 KGHSH and CDR2 LQKENI. V lost 1 base to trimming and J lost 1 base, with 13 bases between them. The CDR3 sequence: CASSPQGPPPQETQYF. The CDR3 DNA sequence: TGTGCCAGCTCACCACAAGGTCCCCCACCCCAAGAGACCCAGTACTTC.

At least ten counts were recorded for this clonotype. The J gene is TRBJ2-5, the V gene TRBV29-1, with 7 bases matching TRBD1. The CDR3 runs 15 residues. CDR1 and CDR2 (germline): SQVTM, ANQGSEA. The ends lost 3 bases at V and 3 bases at J; junction bases unmatched: 10. In nucleotides, the CDR3 is TGCAGCGTTGACCTTGGTTGGGACAGCAAAGAGACCCAGTACTTC. Its translation is CSVDLGWDSKETQYF. The full variable domain, in which reference TRBV29-1 and TRBJ2-5 provide the parts outside the CDR3, is SAVISQKPSRDICQRGTSLTIQCQVDSQVTMMFWYRQQPGQSLTLIATANQGSEATYESGFVIDKFPISRPNLTFSTLTVSNMSPEDSSIYLCSVDLGWDSKETQYFGPGTRLLVL.